This T cell receptor (beta chain) stems from a study of Ad26.COV2.S vaccination and SARS-CoV-2 variants. Whole-study context: Donor was assigned to the Ad26.COV2.S arm of trial COV1001.

A note on this clone: The target antigen is unknown.

The table came from immunoSEQ multiplex PCR; TCRdb's copy has only in-frame clones and leaves some out. Of roughly 380,000 clones in the sample, roughly 90% are singletons; the top ten hold less than 4%. Study-wide findings and caveats: Reportedly, after vaccination the spike-specific CD8+ and CD4+ T cell responses displayed substantial breadth. Spike-specific TCR breadth ran higher among vaccine recipients than placebo recipients. TCR breadth and depth analyses may have underestimated total T cell responses.

Treatment described: around 19 received Ad26.COV2.S at low or high dose, single or two shots; five or six received placebo; per-sample allocation not given. Sampling was performed 63 days after the first vaccine or placebo injection. Sample: peripheral blood, taken in a trial of Ad26.COV2.S vaccine versus placebo. This TCR came from a person between 18 and 60 years old who received the Ad26.COV2.S COVID-19 vaccine or a placebo.

The chain's CDR3 is CASSGTLTRSGANVLTF. DNA for the CDR3: TGTGCCAGCAGTGGGACACTAACCCGTTCTGGGGCCAACGTCCTGACTTTC. V and J are TRBV28 and TRBJ2-6; D might be TRBD1 (6 bases). The CDR3 loop spans 17 amino acids. CDR1 and CDR2 from the germline V gene are MDHEN and SYDVKM. V was clipped by 5 bases and J by 1 base, with 15 bases between them.